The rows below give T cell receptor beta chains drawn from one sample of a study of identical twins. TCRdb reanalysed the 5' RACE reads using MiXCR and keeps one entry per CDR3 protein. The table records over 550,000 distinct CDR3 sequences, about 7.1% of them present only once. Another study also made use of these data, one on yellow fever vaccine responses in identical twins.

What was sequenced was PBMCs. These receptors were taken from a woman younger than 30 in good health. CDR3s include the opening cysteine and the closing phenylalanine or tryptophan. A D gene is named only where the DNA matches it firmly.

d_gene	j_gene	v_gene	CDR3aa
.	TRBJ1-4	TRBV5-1	CASSKEYKLFF
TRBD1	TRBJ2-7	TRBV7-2	CASSTLDRDFDEQYF
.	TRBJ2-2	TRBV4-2	CASSQGQQNTGELFF
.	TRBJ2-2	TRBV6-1	CASSPTDRNTGELFF
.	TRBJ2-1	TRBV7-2	CASGGTIYNEQFF
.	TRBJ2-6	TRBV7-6	CASSLSGDGSGANVLTF
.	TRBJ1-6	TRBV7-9	CASSLAQGPNSPLHF
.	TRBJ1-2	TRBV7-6	CASSLAPRGRVIDGYTF
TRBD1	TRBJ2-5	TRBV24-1	CATSETYRGYQETQYF
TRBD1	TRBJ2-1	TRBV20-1	CSARDSGQGPYNEQFF
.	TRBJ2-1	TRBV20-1	CSARGRDIYNEQFF
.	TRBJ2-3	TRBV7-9	CASRPVVADTQYF
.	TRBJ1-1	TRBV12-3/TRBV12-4	CASSLGWARQMNTEAFF
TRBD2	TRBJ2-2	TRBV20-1	CSAGQRGASNTGELFF
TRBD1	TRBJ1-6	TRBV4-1	CASSQGQGSSPLHF
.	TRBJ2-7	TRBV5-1	CASSLDVGEQYF
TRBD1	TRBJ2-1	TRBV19	CASSIAQGVMSEQFF
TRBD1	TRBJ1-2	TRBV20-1	CSATPGTGDYGYTF
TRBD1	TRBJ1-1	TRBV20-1	CSARDGTGGQDYSGTEAFF
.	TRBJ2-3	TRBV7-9	CASSPRPDRKVTDTQYF
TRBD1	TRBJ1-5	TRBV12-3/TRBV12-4	CASSEDRAYSNQPQHF
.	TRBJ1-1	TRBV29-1	CSVSTLAGEGAFF
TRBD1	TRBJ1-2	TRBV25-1	CASSDPGQGFGYTF
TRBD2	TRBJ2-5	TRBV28	CASSLYPRGGKETQYF
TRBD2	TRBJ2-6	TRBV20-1	CSAKTSGRNGANVLTF
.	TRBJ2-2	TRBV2	CASTQGLSRTGELFF
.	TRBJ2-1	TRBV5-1	CASSPGRPSYNEQFF
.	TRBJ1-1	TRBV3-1	CASSAFQVNTEAFF
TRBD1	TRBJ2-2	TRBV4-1	CASSQPPDRVAGELFF
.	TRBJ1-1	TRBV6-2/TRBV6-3	CASSYSGDLLTFF
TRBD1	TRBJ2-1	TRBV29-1	CSVEVGTGARVSYNEQFF
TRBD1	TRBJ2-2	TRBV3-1	CASSPQLDRASLFNTGELFF
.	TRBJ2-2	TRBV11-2	CASSLARANTGELFF
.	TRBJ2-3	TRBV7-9	CASSLPSGKSTDTQYF
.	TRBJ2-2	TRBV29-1	CSVLSTGELFF
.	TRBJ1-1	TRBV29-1	CSVGASTLNTEAFF
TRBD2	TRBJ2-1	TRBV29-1	CSVVRLAGVIGYNEQFF
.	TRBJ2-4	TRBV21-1	CASSKVLRARGQKNIQYF
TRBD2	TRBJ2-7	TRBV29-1	CSVEANGGVHYEQYF
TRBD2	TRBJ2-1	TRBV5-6	CASSLATSGIGQFF
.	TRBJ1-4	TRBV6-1	CASSAGVVTNEKLFF
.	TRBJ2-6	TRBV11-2	CASSFTEGMTGANVLTF
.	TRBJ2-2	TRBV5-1	CASSLDWALNTGELFF
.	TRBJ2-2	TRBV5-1	CASAQGTTTGELFF
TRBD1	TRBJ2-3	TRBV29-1	CSVLGQGVTDTQYF
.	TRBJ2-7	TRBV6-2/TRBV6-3	CASSYKQGGSYEQYF
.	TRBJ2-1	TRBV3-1	CASSPPEGGYNEQFF
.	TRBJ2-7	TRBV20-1	CSAKRGQGSYEQYF
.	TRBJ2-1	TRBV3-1	CASSQVQGFTYNEQFF
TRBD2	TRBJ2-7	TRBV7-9	CASSSPLISGSYEQYF